Following are 14 T cell receptor beta chains from one sample sequenced in a study of control samples from healthy donors and cancer patients. Profiled with immunoSEQ multiplex PCR; TCRdb holds only in-frame clones, not every one. Among around 100,000 clones listed, 85% to 90% were seen once. The sequencing sample was made of blood. The receptor set was obtained from a man younger than 45 in good health.

The gene calls are TRBV6-1 and TRBJ1-3; the D is unclear. CDR3 length equals 15 residues. Deletions cut 0 bases from V and 2 bases from J, with 8 bases between. The germline V gene has CDR1 MNHNS and CDR2 SASEGT. CDR3 bases: TGTGCCAGCAGTGAAGCTTTCGGAGCTGGAAACACCATATATTTT. It is translated as CASSEAFGAGNTIYF.

The V gene is TRBV5-5, the J gene TRBJ2-7; D perhaps matches TRBD2 (5 bases). V lost 2 bases and J 4 bases, leaving 13 bases between the germline ends. CDR1 is SGHKS and CDR2 is YYEKEE in the germline V gene (reference sequence). This CDR3 comprises 14 residues. CDR3 bases: TGTGCCAGCAGCTTAGCGGCATTCGATTACGAGCAGTACTTC. It encodes CASSLAAFDYEQYF.

The chain combines TRBV7-9 with TRBJ2-1; no clear D gene. Trimming pared 5 bases from V and 7 bases from J, leaving 24 bases between. Germline CDR1 and CDR2: SEHNR and FQNEAQ (reference sequence). The CDR3 sequence is 17 residues long. CDR3 amino acids: CASSPYPSPYLPNEQFF. The CDR3 DNA follows: TGTGCCAGCAGCCCCTACCCCAGCCCCTATCTACCAAATGAGCAGTTCTTC.

The table lists this clone with a count of one. The J gene is TRBJ1-1, the V gene TRBV19; D is uncertain. This CDR3 spans 11 amino acids. Germline V gene sequence: CDR1 LNHDA, CDR2 SQIVND (reference sequence). V was pared by 10 bases and J by 1 base, with 7 bases between. The CDR3 region is CAILGNTEAFF. CDR3 nucleotide sequence: TGTGCCATCTTAGGGAACACTGAAGCTTTCTTT.

The CDR3 region has the DNA TGCGCCAGCAGCTTAGACCCTAGCGAGCTGAGCTCCTACAATGAGCAGTTCTTC. Encoded protein: CASSLDPSELSSYNEQFF. The V gene is TRBV5-1, the J gene TRBJ2-1; D might be TRBD2 (6 bases). V gave up 2 bases and J gave up 0 bases, with 18 bases separating them. CDR1 and CDR2 from the germline V gene are SGHRS and YFSETQ. The CDR3 spans 18 residues.

This clone appeared a few times. The V and J genes are TRBV29-1 and TRBJ2-3; D ambiguous. The germline V gene encodes CDR1 SQVTM and CDR2 ANQGSEA. The CDR3 contains 10 residues. Trimming took off 7 bases at V and 6 bases at J, with 8 bases between the two ends. As DNA, the CDR3 is TGCAGCGGGTTTCGGGATACGCAGTATTTT. Residues: CSGFRDTQYF.

This clone was seen just once. V usage is TRBV5-6 and J usage is TRBJ2-7; TRBD2 agrees at 7 bases. Germline V gives CDR1 SGHDT, CDR2 YYEEEE. J was trimmed by 3 bases and V by 7 bases; bases with no gene match: 10. There are 14 residues in the CDR3. CDR3 amino acids: CASLALGEGYEQYF. The CDR3 nucleotides are TGTGCCAGCTTGGCCTTGGGGGAGGGCTACGAGCAGTACTTC.

The count of this clone is one. The chain has TRBV19 and TRBJ1-2, with D hard to call. Between the trimmed V and J ends, which lost 5 bases and 4 bases, there was a span of 8 bases. This CDR3 has 12 amino acids. Germline loops: CDR1 LNHDA, CDR2 SQIVND (reference sequence). CDR3 sequence reads: CASSLGTYGYTF. Here the CDR3 DNA reads TGTGCCAGTAGTCTGGGTACCTATGGCTACACCTTC.

The chain carries TRBV4-1 and TRBJ2-5; D unclear. V lost 0 bases and J 6 bases, leaving 17 bases between the germline ends. CDR3 length: 16 amino acids. Germline loops: CDR1 MGHRA, CDR2 YSYEKL. DNA of the CDR3: TGCGCCAGCAGCCAAGATACGGTTGCGAGAAGTAAGACCCAGTACTTC. This gives the protein CASSQDTVARSKTQYF.

This chain links TRBV6-2 or TRBV6-3 with TRBJ2-7, with 10 bases aligning to TRBD2. V shed 2 bases, J shed 5 bases, and the junction held 18 bases outside the gene matches. Germline loops: CDR1 MNHEY, CDR2 SVGEGT. The CDR3 runs to 19 residues. The CDR3 DNA reads as TGTGCCAGCAGTTACACGGCGCTAGCGGGAGTGGTGGACTTGAACGAGCAGTACTTC. It encodes CASSYTALAGVVDLNEQYF.

The chain links TRBV2 to TRBJ1-4, with TRBD1 as a possible D gene (5 bases). There are 14 residues in the CDR3. The V end was cut by 3 bases, the J end by 7 bases, with 12 bases between. The germline V gene has CDR1 SNHLY and CDR2 FYNNEI. This chain's CDR3 is CASSDRVGGEKLFF. CDR3 DNA: TGTGCCAGCAGTGACAGGGTAGGAGGTGAAAAACTGTTTTTT.

This clone was found once. For the CDR3, the DNA is TGTGCCAGCAGTTTGAATTCTGGGACAGAGTACGAGCAGTACTTC. Its protein product is CASSLNSGTEYEQYF. This chain links TRBV27 with TRBJ2-7; 7 bases map to TRBD1. Germline CDR1 reads MNHEY; CDR2 reads SMNVEV (reference sequence). V lost 3 bases and J lost 4; bases outside the gene matches: 9. The CDR3 runs 15 residues.

The CDR3: CASSLGHPSGNTIYF. CDR3 DNA sequence: TGTGCCAGCAGCTTAGGACATCCCTCTGGAAACACCATATATTTT. This sequence joins TRBV7-6 and TRBJ1-3; D not certain. The CDR3 has 15 residues. Trimming shortened V by 1 base and J by 0 bases, and 7 bases separated the two germline ends. In germline, CDR1 is SGHVS, CDR2 FNYEAQ.

The chain joins TRBV12-3 or TRBV12-4 to TRBJ2-1; the match to TRBD1 covers 7 bases. Trimming took 9 bases from V and 2 from J; bases not matched to a gene: 4. This CDR3 spans 13 amino acids. CDR3 DNA sequence: TGTGCCAGTTACAGGGGACCCTACAATGAGCAGTTCTTC. This codes for CASYRGPYNEQFF.